This entry lists 26 T cell receptor beta chains sequenced from one sample in a study of blood T cell repertoires in COVID-19. The repertoire was sequenced with immunoSEQ multiplex PCR; TCRdb's copy has only in-frame clones and lacks some. The sample holds around 270,000 clones, roughly 85% seen once. The sequencing input was PBMCs or T cells enriched from blood (not recorded which). The receptors come from a woman aged 25 to 39 who had recovered from COVID-19.

This chain joins TRBV19 and TRBJ2-1; tentatively, D is TRBD1 (5 bases). The CDR3 totals 16 residues. V lost 3 bases to trimming and J lost 2 bases, with 14 bases between them. Germline CDR1 is LNHDA and CDR2 is SQIVND (reference sequence). CDR3 region: CASSILDTETYNEQFF. Here the CDR3 DNA reads TGTGCCAGTAGTATCTTGGACACAGAGACCTACAATGAGCAGTTCTTC.

The J gene is TRBJ2-4, the V gene TRBV30; TRBD2 is a possible D gene (6 bases). This CDR3 has 13 amino acids. Germline V CDR1 and CDR2: GTSNPN, SVGIG (reference sequence). Trimming cost V 3 bases and J 8 bases, with 14 bases left between them. CDR3 DNA sequence: TGTGCCTGGAGCGAGGGAGGAGGCGACATTCAGTACTTC. Its translation is CAWSEGGGDIQYF.

V and J are TRBV18 and TRBJ2-7, with 9 positions matching TRBD1. The CDR3 is 15 residues long. After removal of 1 base from V and 5 bases from J, the junction contained 6 bases not matched to a gene. Germline lookup yields CDR1 KGHSH and CDR2 LQKENI. The CDR3 region is CASSPLGQGYHEQYF. The DNA for the CDR3 is TGTGCCAGCTCACCACTGGGACAGGGTTACCACGAGCAGTACTTC.

The chain's CDR3 is CASSPGRQTNSPLHF. CDR3 bases: TGTGCCAGCAGCCCTGGCCGACAGACTAATTCACCCCTCCACTTT. The V gene is TRBV5-6, the J gene TRBJ1-6; D may be TRBD1 (5 bases). V was pared by 4 bases and J by 6 bases, with 14 bases between. The germline V gene has CDR1 SGHDT and CDR2 YYEEEE. The CDR3 has 15 residues. Based on the CDR3 plus reference TRBV5-6 and TRBJ1-6, the full variable domain is DAGVTQSPTHLIKTRGQQVTLRCSPKSGHDTVSWYQQALGQGPQFIFQYYEEEERQRGNFPDRFSGHQFPNYSSELNVNALLLGDSALYLCASSPGRQTNSPLHFGNGTRLTVT.

CDR3 sequence (DNA): TGTGCCAGCAGTGGGTTGGTGGGGGCGACAGACGAGCAGTACTTC. Its translation: CASSGLVGATDEQYF. The chain joins TRBV6-2 or TRBV6-3 to TRBJ2-7; the D gene is possibly TRBD1 (6 bases). The germline V and J ends were trimmed by 5 bases and 5 bases, with 19 bases remaining between them. Germline loops: CDR1 MNHEY, CDR2 SVGEGT. The CDR3 sequence is 15 residues long.

This clone has just a few counts. The rearrangement joins TRBV28 to TRBJ2-7; 7 bases agree with TRBD2. The ends lost 5 bases at V and 7 bases at J; junction bases unmatched: 14. The CDR3 spans 15 residues. The V gene's germline CDR1 is MDHEN and CDR2 SYDVKM. The DNA of the CDR3 is TGTGCCAGCAGTCCCCAGCGGGGCCGCGCGGGGGAGCAGTACTTC. Protein: CASSPQRGRAGEQYF.

The V gene is TRBV19, the J gene TRBJ2-1; tentative D call: TRBD2 (6 bases). Germline assignment: CDR1 LNHDA and CDR2 SQIVND (reference sequence). This CDR3 comprises 19 residues. Trimming removed 7 bases at V and 3 bases at J, with 28 bases between. CDR3 region: CASTPGRSSGAGFYNEQFF. The CDR3 DNA reads as TGTGCCAGTACCCCCGGGCGGTCCTCCGGGGCGGGATTCTACAATGAGCAGTTCTTC.

The chain is built from TRBV27 and TRBJ2-1; D perhaps matches TRBD2 (5 bases). The CDR3 extends over 15 amino acids. Trimming removed 6 bases at V and 0 bases at J, with 12 bases between. Germline V gene data show CDR1 as MNHEY and CDR2 as SMNVEV (reference sequence). The CDR3 loop reads CASRPRGSSYNEQFF. CDR3 nucleotides: TGTGCCAGCAGGCCCAGAGGGAGCTCCTACAATGAGCAGTTCTTC.

This chain joins TRBV25-1 and TRBJ1-2; a weak D match, TRBD1 (6 bases). There are 13 residues in the CDR3. Trimming removed 5 bases at V and 2 bases at J, with 9 bases between. Germline assignment: CDR1 MGHDK and CDR2 SYGVNS. The CDR3 protein is CASSRTVNYGYTF. The CDR3, as DNA: TGTGCCAGCAGTAGGACAGTGAACTATGGCTACACCTTC.

The chain has TRBV19 and TRBJ1-2; D is possibly TRBD1 (5 bases). Germline V lookup: CDR1 LNHDA, CDR2 SQIVND (reference sequence). V was pared by 3 bases and J by 8 bases, with 16 bases between. The CDR3 loop spans 14 amino acids. CDR3 sequence reads: CASSIGRAAGGYTF. The CDR3 coding sequence is TGTGCCAGTAGTATTGGCAGGGCCGCTGGGGGCTACACCTTC. Variable domain in full (rest from reference TRBV19 and TRBJ1-2): DGGITQSPKYLFRKEGQNVTLSCEQNLNHDAMYWYRQDPGQGLRLIYYSQIVNDFQKGDIAEGYSVSREKKESFPLTVTSAQKNPTAFYLCASSIGRAAGGYTFGSGTRLTVV.

The chain carries TRBV28 and TRBJ2-5, with TRBD1 as a possible D gene (6 bases). V lost 5 bases to trimming and J lost 4 bases, with 14 bases between them. Germline assignment: CDR1 MDHEN and CDR2 SYDVKM. The CDR3 sequence is 14 residues long. The CDR3 nucleotides are TGTGCCAGCAGTCCTACAGGGCGGGTAGAGACCCAGTACTTC. It specifies CASSPTGRVETQYF.

The chain combines TRBV12-2 with TRBJ1-5; no DNA check was done on the table's D call, TRBD1. TRBV12-2 is a recognized pseudogene. The CDR3 is 16 residues long. The CDR3: CASRLARQGSNQPQHF. CDR3 sequence (DNA): TGTGCAAGTCGCTTAGCGAGACAGGGGAGTAATCAGCCCCAGCATTTT.

This rearrangement joins TRBV5-1 to TRBJ1-4; 7 nucleotides agree with TRBD1. Germline V gene lookup returns CDR1 SGHRS and CDR2 YFSETQ. The CDR3 loop spans 15 amino acids. V lost 3 bases, J lost 7 bases, and 9 bases stayed unmatched. In nucleotides, the CDR3 is TGCGCCAGCAGCTCCGGCCGACAGGGTGGTGAAAAACTGTTTTTT. Its translation: CASSSGRQGGEKLFF.

The DNA of the CDR3 is TGTGCCAGCTCCCCCCAACGGGTGAATTCACCCCTCCACTTT. It yields the protein CASSPQRVNSPLHF. V gene TRBV18 combines with J gene TRBJ1-6; D not resolved. This CDR3 comprises 14 residues. CDR1 KGHSH and CDR2 LQKENI come from the germline V gene. V gave up 6 bases and J gave up 7 bases, with 13 bases separating them.

The table lists this clone with a count of one. The rearrangement joins TRBV4-1 to TRBJ1-2; D is possibly TRBD1 (5 bases). This CDR3 is 16 amino acids long. V shed 1 base and J shed 7 bases, with 19 bases lying between them. Per germline, CDR1 MGHRA and CDR2 YSYEKL. The CDR3 nucleotides read TGCGCCAGCAGCCAAGCGTCAGGGACTAACTATGGTGGCTACACCTTC. This encodes CASSQASGTNYGGYTF.

The chain has TRBV9 and TRBJ2-2; TRBD1 matches at 8 bases. Germline V gene sequence: CDR1 SGDLS, CDR2 YYNGEE. The CDR3 covers 15 residues. The junction had 3 bases not matched to a gene; V was cut back by 0 bases and J by 5 bases. Here the CDR3 reads CASSVGTGRTGELFF. As DNA, the CDR3 is TGTGCCAGCAGCGTAGGGACAGGGCGAACCGGGGAGCTGTTTTTT.

V and J are TRBV18 and TRBJ1-5; D is possibly TRBD1 (6 bases). The CDR3 runs to 15 residues. V lost 3 bases and J lost 4, with 13 bases in between. Germline V CDR1 and CDR2: KGHSH, LQKENI. CDR3 coding DNA: TGTGCCAGCTCACCCCAGGGGCTAAGTAATCAGCCCCAGCATTTT. It codes for CASSPQGLSNQPQHF.

The V call is TRBV25-1, the J call TRBJ1-1; tentatively, D is TRBD1 (6 bases). V was pared by 5 bases and J by 0 bases, with 13 bases between. The germline CDR1 and CDR2 sequences are MGHDK and SYGVNS. This CDR3 comprises 15 residues. The CDR3 sequence: CASSQTGHLNTEAFF. CDR3 coding DNA: TGTGCCAGCAGTCAGACAGGACATTTGAACACTGAAGCTTTCTTT. Using reference TRBV25-1 and TRBJ1-1 for the parts outside the CDR3, the full variable domain is EADIYQTPRYLVIGTGKKITLECSQTMGHDKMYWYQQDPGMELHLIHYSYGVNSTEKGDLSSESTVSRIRTEHFPLTLESARPSHTSQYLCASSQTGHLNTEAFFGQGTRLTVV.

The chain is built from TRBV28 and TRBJ2-7; TRBD2 agrees at 9 bases. In germline, CDR1 is MDHEN, CDR2 SYDVKM. The CDR3 is 16 residues long. J gave up 5 bases and V 7 bases, and 15 bases lay outside the gene matches. CDR3 DNA sequence: TGTGCCAGCACCCTAGGGGGCGGGGGGGGCTTCCACGAGCAGTACTTC. Translating gives CASTLGGGGGFHEQYF.

This chain links TRBV9 with TRBJ2-5, with 8 bases aligning to TRBD1. The V gene end was trimmed by 7 bases and the J gene end by 5 bases; junction bases not matched to a gene: 13. Germline values: CDR1 SGDLS, CDR2 YYNGEE. This CDR3 is built from 15 residues. The CDR3 loop reads CASRRTGLGSETQYF. Here the CDR3 DNA reads TGTGCCAGCCGAAGGACAGGGCTTGGGTCTGAGACCCAGTACTTC.

This clone was seen a single time. V and J are TRBV6-5 and TRBJ2-7, with TRBD1 matching over 7 bases. V was pared by 0 bases and J by 0 bases, with 5 bases of the junction left unmatched. Germline V CDR1 and CDR2: MNHEY, SVGAGI. The CDR3 length is 16 residues. CDR3: CASSYSRTGNSYEQYF. CDR3 sequence (DNA): TGTGCCAGCAGTTACTCTCGGACAGGAAACTCCTACGAGCAGTACTTC.

This chain links TRBV10-3 with TRBJ2-7, with 11 bases aligning to TRBD2. Germline values: CDR1 ENHRY, CDR2 SYGVKD. The ends lost 1 base at V and 5 bases at J; junction bases unmatched: 10. The length of the CDR3 is 17 residues. CDR3 sequence reads: CAISEWMTSGNSNEQYF. DNA for the CDR3: TGTGCCATCAGTGAGTGGATGACTAGCGGGAATTCCAACGAGCAGTACTTC.

V gene TRBV7-2 combines with J gene TRBJ2-3; no reliable D call. Trimming removed 2 bases from V and 0 bases from J, with 21 bases in between. CDR3 length equals 19 residues. CDR1 and CDR2 from the germline V gene are SGHTA and FQGNSA. For the CDR3, the DNA is TGTGCCAGCAGCTTACTCGGAACGGGTGGCGGTACGAGCACAGATACGCAGTATTTT. It encodes CASSLLGTGGGTSTDTQYF.

CDR3 DNA sequence: TGTGCCAGCAGCTCGACGACAGGTGGTCTCACAGATACGCAGTATTTT. Translation gives CASSSTTGGLTDTQYF. The chain uses TRBV5-6 and TRBJ2-3; a weak D match, TRBD1 (6 bases). Germline V gene sequence: CDR1 SGHDT, CDR2 YYEEEE. Trimming stripped 3 bases from V and 2 bases from J, with 16 bases between. The CDR3 extends over 16 amino acids. Based on the CDR3 plus reference TRBV5-6 and TRBJ2-3, the full variable domain is DAGVTQSPTHLIKTRGQQVTLRCSPKSGHDTVSWYQQALGQGPQFIFQYYEEEERQRGNFPDRFSGHQFPNYSSELNVNALLLGDSALYLCASSSTTGGLTDTQYFGPGTRLTVL.

The rearrangement joins TRBV27 to TRBJ2-1, with 8 bases fitting TRBD2. The junction had 15 bases not matched to a gene; V was cut back by 8 bases and J by 3 bases. Germline V CDR1 and CDR2: MNHEY, SMNVEV (reference sequence). There are 17 residues in the CDR3. The CDR3 nucleotides read TGTGCCAGCGAAGAGGATGGTACGGGGGGGCGCTACAATGAGCAGTTCTTC. It is translated as CASEEDGTGGRYNEQFF.

The V call is TRBV24-1, the J call TRBJ2-3; D may be TRBD1 (6 bases). V was cut by 9 bases and J by 2 bases, with 11 bases left in between. CDR1 and CDR2 from the germline V gene are KGHDR and SFDVKD. The length of the CDR3 is 13 residues. CDR3 sequence (DNA): TGTGCCACCTCCTCAGGGGCCACAGATACGCAGTATTTT. It translates to CATSSGATDTQYF.